The present T cell receptor beta chain was sequenced within a study of T cell changes during pregnancy in multiple sclerosis (dated by TCRdb to the late 2010s). With regard to the full study: In women with multiple sclerosis, the researchers looked at how the T cell repertoire shifted as pregnancy progressed.

With respect to this clone: The clone's antigen remains unknown. No qualities accompany the bases; no much larger clone lies one base away.

The cysteine opens and the phenylalanine closes a CDR3 of 13 amino acids. The only DNA kept is the CDR3, 39 bases in frame from the first base. Taken from the germline V gene, the CDR1 and CDR2 loops are SNHLY and FYNNEI. The V end loses 6 bases and the J end loses 5 bases, and a stretch of 13 bases separates them. To prepare the library, the immunoSEQ multiplex PCR assay was applied. Held by TCRdb, this immuneACCESS table contains in-frame sequences only and omits some clones. Under half of the omission traces to an unresolved V gene where checked; the cause of the rest is unknown. Here the sample has some 60,000 clones; approximately 89% occur a single time. Clones ranked in the top ten supply 1.8% of the sample.

The receptor was isolated from a female donor with multiple sclerosis, enrolled in a pregnancy study. The sequenced sample was peripheral blood, obtained after pregnancy. In this chain, TRBV2 is recombined with TRBJ1-2; the D gene assignment is ambiguous. Here is the DNA: TGTGCCAGCAGGGAACCGTGGGAGTATGGCTACACCTTC. Its protein product is CASREPWEYGYTF.